Here is one T cell receptor (beta chain) with its context. Antigen unknown. With random hexamers, reverse transcription was performed on roughly 0.5 to 1 ug of RNA. From the immunoSEQ multiplex PCR reads, TCRdb called clonotypes with MiXCR, one entry per CDR3 protein. Of around 130,000 distinct CDR3 sequences listed, 90% to 95% are singletons. This sample is drawn from a study of CD8 T cells in Susac syndrome. Findings and limits, study-wide: As the study acknowledged, the number of individuals in its TCR sequencing and HLA analysis was relatively small. Susac-specific public clones numbered more than 15 in total CD8+ repertoires (and 5 or 6 in CD8+ TEMRA repertoires). Clonal expansion involving Susac CD8+ cells peaked in TEMRA cells and active patients.

From germline, CDR1 is SGHVS and CDR2 FNYEAQ. The CDR3 runs to 15 residues. The V end lost 1 base, the J end lost 5 bases, and 14 bases lay between the germline ends. Sequencing of TCR beta was undertaken in CD8+ and CD4+ T cells derived from blood. The clonotype comes from a human donor with Susac syndrome. The specimen was CD8+ T cells from PBMCs. V is TRBV7-6 and J is TRBJ2-5, with TRBD1 as a possible D gene (6 bases). In DNA, the CDR3 is TGTGCCAGCAGCTTAGTCCCAGGGGTTCGGGAGACCCAGTACTTC. Translation gives CASSLVPGVRETQYF.